This T cell receptor beta chain was profiled in a study of CD8+CD57+ T cells in acquired aplastic anemia. At the level of the study: Recorded DNA amounts for sorted CD4+ and CD8+ cells had an average of 3.2 ug. Whole-study findings and limits: Common to patients and controls were twenty-nine CD8+ CDR3 sequences. Patients were compared with controls for CD8+ Simpson's diversity, and no significant difference emerged.

TCR beta VDJ combinations and CDR3 sequences were profiled from genomic DNA. TCRdb re-derived calls from the reads in MiXCR, one entry per CDR3 protein. This table holds 150,000 to 200,000 distinct CDR3 sequences, approximately 45% found once. On this clonotype: Antigen specificity is unknown. The junction departs from germline at one end; a sequencing error may be responsible.

This CDR3 region has 14 residues. Per germline, CDR1 DFQATT and CDR2 SNEGSKA (reference sequence). This chain connects TRBV20-1 to TRBJ2-6; D is unclear. The TCR comes from a human donor in good health. The material sequenced was sorted CD4+, CD8+, or CD8+CD57+ T cells (not recorded which) from PBMCs. The CDR3 DNA reads TGCAGTGCGATACAGCTCTCTGTGGCCAACGTCCTGACTTTC. Translating it yields CSAIQLSVANVLTF.